The clone carrying this T cell receptor beta chain came up once. What it recognizes is unknown. The data are from a study of cytomegalovirus exposure and HLA in healthy donors. General study results and limits: The study carried out a later analysis of TCR beta sequences. It associated about 15,000 of them with specific HLA alleles at a false discovery rate of 0.05. Near-uniform donor sequencing depth was presumed by presence/absence analyses.

The V gene lost 0 bases and the J gene lost 9 bases, with 13 bases spanning the gap. Germline V CDR1 and CDR2: SGDLS, YYNGEE. The CDR3 totals 14 residues. Researchers ran the PCR with 60 Vbeta and 13 Jbeta primers. The assay was immunoSEQ multiplex PCR, and TCRdb's table has in-frame clones only and misses some. The table has about 96,000 clones, around 79% seen once. The genes are TRBV9 and TRBJ2-1, with a tentative D call TRBD2 (6 bases). This receptor was obtained from a woman between 65 and 79 years old in good health and CMV-seropositive. Specimen: PBMCs. This chain's CDR3 is CASSVEPGGTEQFF. The CDR3 DNA follows: TGTGCCAGCAGCGTAGAGCCTGGGGGGACTGAGCAGTTCTTC.